The present entry profiles one T cell receptor (beta chain) with its context. Germline values: CDR1 LNHDA, CDR2 SQIVND (reference sequence). V shed 3 bases and J shed 3 bases, with 11 bases lying between them. The CDR3 length is 14 residues. This record comes from a study of T cells in Graves' hyperthyroidism and ophthalmopathy. Regions amplified from RNA transcripts were the TCR beta CDR3 regions. When the TCR CDR3 underwent first-round RT-PCR, the HTBI primer set was used. TCRdb recomputed calls from the multiplex PCR reads with MiXCR, one row per CDR3 protein. The sample lists 350,000 or so distinct CDR3 sequences, about 17% occurring once.

The specimen was blood. This receptor was taken from a woman in her thirties with Graves' hyperthyroidism that later progressed to Graves' ophthalmopathy. V usage is TRBV19 and J usage is TRBJ1-1; no definite D call. The CDR3, as DNA: TGTGCCAGTAGTATTTTGGGTGGGGACACTGAAGCTTTCTTT. This encodes CASSILGGDTEAFF.